The rows below give T cell receptor beta chains drawn from one sample of a study of T cells after yellow fever vaccination. Via MiXCR, TCRdb re-called the 5' RACE reads, giving one row per CDR3 protein. The sample has some 600,000 distinct CDR3 sequences; roughly an eighth are singletons. Sequenced material: PBMCs, taken on the day of the yellow fever booster vaccination. The receptors derive from a man aged 25 to 45 who received the YFV17D yellow fever vaccine. The CDR3 runs from the conserved cysteine through the conserved F or W. Only some rows state a clone size, as once, few, many or a class for expanded clones.

cdr3_length: 15
clone_size: few
v_call: TRBV29-1
j_call: TRBJ2-3
cdr3_aa: CSVEGQGGFTDTQYF

cdr3_length: 11
clone_size: many
v_call: TRBV5-1
j_call: TRBJ1-1
cdr3_aa: CASSLSGEAFF

cdr3_length: 14
clone_size: -
v_call: TRBV24-1
j_call: TRBJ2-5
cdr3_aa: CATSDRTAQETQYF

cdr3_length: 16
clone_size: -
v_call: TRBV12-3/TRBV12-4
j_call: TRBJ2-1
cdr3_aa: CASSRSEASGANEQFF

cdr3_length: 20
clone_size: -
v_call: TRBV11-2
j_call: TRBJ2-7
cdr3_aa: CASSLGPGGLSLIFSYEQYF

cdr3_length: 13
clone_size: -
v_call: TRBV5-6
j_call: TRBJ2-4
cdr3_aa: CASSRDRENIQYF

cdr3_length: 12
clone_size: -
v_call: TRBV20-1
j_call: TRBJ2-5
cdr3_aa: CSAYHRQETQYF

cdr3_length: 13
clone_size: few
v_call: TRBV12-3/TRBV12-4
j_call: TRBJ2-5
cdr3_aa: CASSLKGQETQYF

cdr3_length: 16
clone_size: -
v_call: TRBV5-1
j_call: TRBJ1-3
cdr3_aa: CASTTNAGGTGNTIYF

cdr3_length: 12
clone_size: -
v_call: TRBV2
j_call: TRBJ2-7
cdr3_aa: CASQRFSDEQYF

cdr3_length: 13
clone_size: few
v_call: TRBV18
j_call: TRBJ1-4
cdr3_aa: CASSPVSSGQLDF

cdr3_length: 12
clone_size: -
v_call: TRBV6-2/TRBV6-3
j_call: TRBJ2-3
cdr3_aa: CATHRPADTQYF

cdr3_length: 13
clone_size: -
v_call: TRBV5-1
j_call: TRBJ2-4
cdr3_aa: CASRQNRGDIQYF

cdr3_length: 15
clone_size: few
v_call: TRBV29-1
j_call: TRBJ2-5
cdr3_aa: CSHIRGGAVQETQYF

cdr3_length: 12
clone_size: few
v_call: TRBV7-9
j_call: TRBJ1-2
cdr3_aa: CASSLINYGYTF